This T cell receptor beta chain was sequenced in a study of blood T cell repertoires in COVID-19 (dated by TCRdb to the early 2020s). For context, the study as a whole: Samples covering the acute and convalescent phases of COVID-19 were provided by collaborators in the United States, Italy and Spain. The material from the prospective study consisted of cDNA or gDNA derived from T cells, B-cell-depleted T cells, or PBMCs. The dataset comprised deeply sampled blood TCRbeta repertoires from subjects exposed to, actively infected with, or recovered from COVID-19. A freely available public database, intended as a resource for researchers studying the immune response to SARS-CoV-2, is where the repertoires were released. Samples came from the ongoing ImmuneRACE study (first 160 participants) plus 1,254 subjects from 6 global collaborators. A de-identified subject ID, COVID-19 status, age in years and sex were almost always included in the sample metadata. Where HLA class I and class II types were available, the types were taken from metadata supplied by the sample provider, not from assay-based typing.

On the study overall, not on this receptor specifically: Clinical and demographic metadata were provided uncurated, with the amount varying by source and participant.

A note on this clone: Its binding antigen is unknown. Qualities for individual bases were not recorded, and no much larger clone is one base off.

Participants in the prospective study were aged roughly 18 to 100 years, lived in some 24 United States geographic areas, and enrolled through a virtual design. In the prospective study, cohorts were assigned on the basis of participant-reported clinical history obtained from a screening survey and a study questionnaire. Recovered participants in ImmuneRACE Cohort 3 were defined as having two consecutive negative NP/OP PCR tests, clearance from a healthcare professional, or resolution of symptoms. Each participant in the prospective study had whole blood, serum and a nasopharyngeal or oropharyngeal swab collected by mobile phlebotomists. Over a roughly 2-month period, participants in the prospective study had the option of providing additional blood draws and questionnaires. Prospective study blood samples were shipped either frozen or at room temperature before DNA extraction. Counted from cysteine to phenylalanine, this CDR3 has 14 amino acids. Only CDR3 DNA is held: 42 bases, read in frame from base 1. CDR1 and CDR2 (LGHDT, YNNKEL) derive from the germline V gene (reference sequence). Trimming costs V 1 base and J 6 bases, and their ends lie 10 bases apart.

TCRbeta CDR3 regions were amplified from genomic DNA by means of the immunoSEQ Assay, a bias-controlled multiplex PCR. The original pipeline was this. The number of nucleated cells in each sample was estimated from the amplification of reference gene primers within the assay. To quantify the absolute abundance of each unique TCRbeta CDR3 rearrangement, sequence reads were collapsed and filtered. For each sample, productive Simpson clonality was calculated as the square root of Simpson's diversity index over productive rearrangements. The source is immuneACCESS, and TCRdb retained only in-frame sequences with V and J called. Part of the clones is not carried over; for the studies checked, unresolved V genes explain less than half of this, and the remainder is unexplained. That table is the source of V, J and clone size, and D and trimming were worked out from the DNA. A total of approximately 130,000 clones appear in this sample, approximately 86% of them only once. The biggest ten clones account for 2.3% of the sample.

The sequence came from a woman in her 50s who had recovered from COVID-19. The specimen sequenced was PBMCs or T cells enriched from blood (not recorded which). The chain is encoded by TRBV3-1 (or the pseudogene TRBV3-2) joined to TRBJ1-5; the D gene remains uncertain. The CDR3 has the sequence CASSQGVGVQPQHF. The DNA sequence reads TGTGCCAGCAGCCAAGGGGTAGGAGTTCAGCCCCAGCATTTT.